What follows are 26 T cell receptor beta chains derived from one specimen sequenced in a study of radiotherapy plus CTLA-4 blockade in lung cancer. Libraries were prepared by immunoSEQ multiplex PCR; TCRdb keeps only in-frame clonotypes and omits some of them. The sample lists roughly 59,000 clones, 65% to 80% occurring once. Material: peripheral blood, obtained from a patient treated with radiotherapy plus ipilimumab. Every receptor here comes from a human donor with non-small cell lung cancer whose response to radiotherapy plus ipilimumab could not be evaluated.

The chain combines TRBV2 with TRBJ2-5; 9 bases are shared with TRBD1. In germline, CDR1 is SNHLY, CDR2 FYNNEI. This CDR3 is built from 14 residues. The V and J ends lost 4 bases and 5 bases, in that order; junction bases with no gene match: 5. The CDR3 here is CASSATGGEETQYF. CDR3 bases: TGTGCCAGCAGTGCGACAGGGGGTGAGGAGACCCAGTACTTC. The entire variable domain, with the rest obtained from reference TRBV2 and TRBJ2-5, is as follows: EPEVTQTPSHQVTQMGQEVILRCVPISNHLYFYWYRQILGQKVEFLVSFYNNEISEKSEIFDDQFSVERPDGSNFTLKIRSTKLEDSAMYFCASSATGGEETQYFGPGTRLLVL.

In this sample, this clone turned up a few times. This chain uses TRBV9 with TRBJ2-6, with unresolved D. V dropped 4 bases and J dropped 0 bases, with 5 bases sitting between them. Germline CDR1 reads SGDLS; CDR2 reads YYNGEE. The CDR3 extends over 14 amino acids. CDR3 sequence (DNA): TGTGCCAGCAGCAGCTTCTCTGGGGCCAACGTCCTGACTTTC. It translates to CASSSFSGANVLTF.

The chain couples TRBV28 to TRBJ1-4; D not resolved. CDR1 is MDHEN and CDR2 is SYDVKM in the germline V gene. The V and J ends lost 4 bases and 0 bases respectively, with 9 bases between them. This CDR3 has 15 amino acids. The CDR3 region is CASSSSFTTNEKLFF. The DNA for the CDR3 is TGTGCCAGCAGTTCGTCTTTTACAACTAATGAAAAACTGTTTTTT.

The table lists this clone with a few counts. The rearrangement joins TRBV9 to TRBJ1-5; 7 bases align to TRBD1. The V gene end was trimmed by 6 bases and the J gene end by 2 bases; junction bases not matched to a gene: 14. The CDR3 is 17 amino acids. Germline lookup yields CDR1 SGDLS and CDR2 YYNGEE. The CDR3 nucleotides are TGTGCCAGCATTCCTATCGGGGGACAGACCCGCAATCAGCCCCAGCATTTT. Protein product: CASIPIGGQTRNQPQHF.

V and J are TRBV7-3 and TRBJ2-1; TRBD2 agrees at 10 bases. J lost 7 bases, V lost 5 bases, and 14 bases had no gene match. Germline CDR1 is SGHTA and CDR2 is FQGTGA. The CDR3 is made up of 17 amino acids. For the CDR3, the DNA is TGTGCCAGCAGCACAAAGGCTCGGACTAGCGGACATAATGAGCAGTTCTTC. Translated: CASSTKARTSGHNEQFF.

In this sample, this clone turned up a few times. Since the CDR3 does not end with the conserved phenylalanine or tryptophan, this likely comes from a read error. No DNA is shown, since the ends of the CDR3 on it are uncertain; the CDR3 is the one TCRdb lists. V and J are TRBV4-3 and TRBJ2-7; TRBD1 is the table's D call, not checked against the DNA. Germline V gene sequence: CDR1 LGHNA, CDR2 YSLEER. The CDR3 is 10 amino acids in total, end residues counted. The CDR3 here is CASSRGRGVE.

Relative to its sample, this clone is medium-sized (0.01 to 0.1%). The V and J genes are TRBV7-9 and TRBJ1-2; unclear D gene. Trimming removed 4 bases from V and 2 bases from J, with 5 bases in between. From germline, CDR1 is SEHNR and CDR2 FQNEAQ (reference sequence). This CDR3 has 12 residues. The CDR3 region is CASSSVNYGYTF. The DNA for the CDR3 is TGTGCCAGCAGCTCAGTCAACTATGGCTACACCTTC.

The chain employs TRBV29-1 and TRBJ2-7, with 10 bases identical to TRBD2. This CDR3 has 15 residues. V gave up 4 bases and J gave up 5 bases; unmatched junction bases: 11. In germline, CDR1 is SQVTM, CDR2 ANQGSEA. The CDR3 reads CSVVQALAGAHEQYF. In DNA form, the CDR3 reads TGCAGCGTTGTACAGGCTCTAGCGGGAGCCCACGAGCAGTACTTC.

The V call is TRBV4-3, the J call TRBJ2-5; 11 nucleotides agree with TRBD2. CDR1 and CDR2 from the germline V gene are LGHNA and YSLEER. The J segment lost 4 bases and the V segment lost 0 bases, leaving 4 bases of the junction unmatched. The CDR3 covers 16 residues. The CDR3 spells CASSQDTSGGRETQYF. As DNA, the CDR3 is TGCGCCAGCAGCCAAGATACTAGCGGGGGCAGAGAGACCCAGTACTTC.

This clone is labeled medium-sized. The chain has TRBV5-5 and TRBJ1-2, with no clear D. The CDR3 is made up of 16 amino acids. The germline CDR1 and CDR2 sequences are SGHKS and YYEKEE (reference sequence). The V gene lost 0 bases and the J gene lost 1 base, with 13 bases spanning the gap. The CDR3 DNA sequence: TGTGCCAGCAGCTTGGGGGCGGGAGGGAGTAACTATGGCTACACCTTC. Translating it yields CASSLGAGGSNYGYTF.

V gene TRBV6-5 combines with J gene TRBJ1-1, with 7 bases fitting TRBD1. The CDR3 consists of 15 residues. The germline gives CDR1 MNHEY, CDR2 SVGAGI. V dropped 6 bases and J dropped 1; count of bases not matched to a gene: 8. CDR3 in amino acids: CASSEHGTANTEAFF. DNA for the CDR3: TGTGCCAGCAGCGAGCACGGGACAGCGAACACTGAAGCTTTCTTT.

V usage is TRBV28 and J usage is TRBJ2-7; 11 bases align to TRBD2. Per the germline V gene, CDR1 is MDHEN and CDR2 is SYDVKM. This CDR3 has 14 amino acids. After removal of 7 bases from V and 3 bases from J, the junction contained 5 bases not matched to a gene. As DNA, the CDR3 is TGTGCCAGCAAAATAGCGGGGGGGCTCTACGAGCAGTACTTC. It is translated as CASKIAGGLYEQYF.

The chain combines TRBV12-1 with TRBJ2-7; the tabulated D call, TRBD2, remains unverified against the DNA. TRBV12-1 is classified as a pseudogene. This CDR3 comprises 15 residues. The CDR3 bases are TGTGCCAGCAGCTGGGGAGTAGCGGATTATTACGAGCAGTACTTC. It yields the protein CASSWGVADYYEQYF.

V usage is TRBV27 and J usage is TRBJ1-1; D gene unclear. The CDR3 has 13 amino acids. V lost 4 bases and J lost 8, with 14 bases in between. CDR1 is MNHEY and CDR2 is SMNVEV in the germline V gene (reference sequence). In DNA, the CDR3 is TGTGCCAGCAGTTACGAGGGCAGCGGAGAAGCTTTCTTT. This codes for CASSYEGSGEAFF.

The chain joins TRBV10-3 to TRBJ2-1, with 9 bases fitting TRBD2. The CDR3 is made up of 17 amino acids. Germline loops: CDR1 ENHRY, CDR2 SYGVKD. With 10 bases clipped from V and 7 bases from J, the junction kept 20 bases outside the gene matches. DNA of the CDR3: TGTGCCACCAGAATCTCTCATAGCGGGGGCCCCCTTAATGAGCAGTTCTTC. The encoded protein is CATRISHSGGPLNEQFF.

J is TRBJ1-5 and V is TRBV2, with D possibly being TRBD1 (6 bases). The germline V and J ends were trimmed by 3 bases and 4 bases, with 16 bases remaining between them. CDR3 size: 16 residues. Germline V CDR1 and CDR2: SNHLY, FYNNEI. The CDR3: CASSDRILTGNQPQHF. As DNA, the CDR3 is TGTGCCAGCAGTGATCGAATTCTGACAGGTAATCAGCCCCAGCATTTT.

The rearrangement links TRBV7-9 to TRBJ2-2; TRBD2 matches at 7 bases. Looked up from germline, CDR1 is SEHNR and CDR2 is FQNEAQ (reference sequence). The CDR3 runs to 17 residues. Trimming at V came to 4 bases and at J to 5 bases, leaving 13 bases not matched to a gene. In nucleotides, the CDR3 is TGTGCCAGCAGCTCATGGGGCGGGACTAAGGCGACCGGGGAGCTGTTTTTT. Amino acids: CASSSWGGTKATGELFF.

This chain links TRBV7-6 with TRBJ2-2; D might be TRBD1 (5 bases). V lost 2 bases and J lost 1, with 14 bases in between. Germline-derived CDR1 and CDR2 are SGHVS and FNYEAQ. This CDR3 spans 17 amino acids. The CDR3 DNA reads TGTGCCAGCAGCTTAAGGCCAGACAGACAGAACACCGGGGAGCTGTTTTTT. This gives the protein CASSLRPDRQNTGELFF.

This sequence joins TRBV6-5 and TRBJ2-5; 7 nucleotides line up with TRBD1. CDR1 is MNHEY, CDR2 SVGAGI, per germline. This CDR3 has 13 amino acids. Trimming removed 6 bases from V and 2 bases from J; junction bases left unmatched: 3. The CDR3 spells CASSGTAQETQYF. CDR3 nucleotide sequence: TGTGCCAGCAGCGGGACAGCACAAGAGACCCAGTACTTC.

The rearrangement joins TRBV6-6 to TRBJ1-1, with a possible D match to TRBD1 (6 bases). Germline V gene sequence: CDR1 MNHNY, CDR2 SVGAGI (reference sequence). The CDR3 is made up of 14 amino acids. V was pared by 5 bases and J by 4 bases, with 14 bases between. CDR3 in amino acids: CASSQQGWGTEAFF. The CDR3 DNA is TGTGCCAGCAGTCAACAGGGCTGGGGCACTGAAGCTTTCTTT.

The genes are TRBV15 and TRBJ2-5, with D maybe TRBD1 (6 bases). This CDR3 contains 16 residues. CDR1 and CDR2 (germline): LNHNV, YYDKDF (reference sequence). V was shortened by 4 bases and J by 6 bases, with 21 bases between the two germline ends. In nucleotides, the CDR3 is TGTGCCACCAGCAACCCGGAAACAGGGACGGAGAAGACCCAGTACTTC. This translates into CATSNPETGTEKTQYF. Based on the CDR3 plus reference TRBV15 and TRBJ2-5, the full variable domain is DAMVIQNPRYQVTQFGKPVTLSCSQTLNHNVMYWYQQKSSQAPKLLFHYYDKDFNNEADTPDNFQSRRPNTSFCFLDIRSPGLGDTAMYLCATSNPETGTEKTQYFGPGTRLLVL.

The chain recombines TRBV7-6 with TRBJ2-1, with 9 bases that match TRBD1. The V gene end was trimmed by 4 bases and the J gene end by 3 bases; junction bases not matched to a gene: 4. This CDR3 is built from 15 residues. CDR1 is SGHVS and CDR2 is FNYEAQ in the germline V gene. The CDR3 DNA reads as TGTGCCAGCAGCTCCGGGACAGGGTTCTACAATGAGCAGTTCTTC. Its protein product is CASSSGTGFYNEQFF.

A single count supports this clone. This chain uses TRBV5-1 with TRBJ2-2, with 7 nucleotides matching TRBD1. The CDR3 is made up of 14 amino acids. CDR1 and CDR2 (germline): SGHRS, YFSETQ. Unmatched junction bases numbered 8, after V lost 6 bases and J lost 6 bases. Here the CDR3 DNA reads TGCGCCAGCAAAGAGCGACAGGGCCCCGGGGAGCTGTTTTTT. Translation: CASKERQGPGELFF.

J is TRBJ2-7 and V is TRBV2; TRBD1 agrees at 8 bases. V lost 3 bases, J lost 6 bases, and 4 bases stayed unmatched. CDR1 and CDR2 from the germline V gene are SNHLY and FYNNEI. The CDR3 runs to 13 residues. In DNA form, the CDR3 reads TGTGCCAGCAGTGAGGACAGGGTAGGCGAGCAGTACTTC. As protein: CASSEDRVGEQYF.

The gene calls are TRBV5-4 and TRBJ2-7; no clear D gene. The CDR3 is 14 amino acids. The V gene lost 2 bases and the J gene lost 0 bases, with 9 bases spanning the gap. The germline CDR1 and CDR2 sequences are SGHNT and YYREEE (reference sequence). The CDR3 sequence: CASSFDRSSYEQYF. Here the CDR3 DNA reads TGTGCCAGCAGCTTTGACCGGAGCTCCTACGAGCAGTACTTC. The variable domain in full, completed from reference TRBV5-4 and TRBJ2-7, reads ETGVTQSPTHLIKTRGQQVTLRCSSQSGHNTVSWYQQALGQGPQFIFQYYREEENGRGNFPPRFSGLQFPNYSSELNVNALELDDSALYLCASSFDRSSYEQYFGPGTRLTVT.

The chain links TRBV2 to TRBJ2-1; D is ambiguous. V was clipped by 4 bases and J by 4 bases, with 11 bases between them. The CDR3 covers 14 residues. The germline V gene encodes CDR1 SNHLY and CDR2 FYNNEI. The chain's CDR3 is CASSVSVLYNEQFF. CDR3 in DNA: TGTGCCAGCAGTGTCTCAGTTTTATACAATGAGCAGTTCTTC.